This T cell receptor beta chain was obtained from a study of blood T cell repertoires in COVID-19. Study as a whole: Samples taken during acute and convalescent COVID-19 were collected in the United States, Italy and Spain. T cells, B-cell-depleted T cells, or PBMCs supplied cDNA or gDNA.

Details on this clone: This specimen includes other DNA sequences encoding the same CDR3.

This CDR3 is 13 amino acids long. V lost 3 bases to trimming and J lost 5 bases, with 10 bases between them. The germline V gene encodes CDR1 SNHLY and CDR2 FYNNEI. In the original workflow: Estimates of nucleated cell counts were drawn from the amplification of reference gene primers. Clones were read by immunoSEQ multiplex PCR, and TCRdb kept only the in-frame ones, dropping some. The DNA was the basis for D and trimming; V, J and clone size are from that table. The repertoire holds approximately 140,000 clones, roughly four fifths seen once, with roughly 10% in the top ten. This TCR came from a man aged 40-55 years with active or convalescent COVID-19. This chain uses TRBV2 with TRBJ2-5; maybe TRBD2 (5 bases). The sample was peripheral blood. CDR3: CASSEGTGETQYF. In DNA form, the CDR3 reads TGTGCCAGCAGTGAGGGCACGGGGGAGACCCAGTACTTC.